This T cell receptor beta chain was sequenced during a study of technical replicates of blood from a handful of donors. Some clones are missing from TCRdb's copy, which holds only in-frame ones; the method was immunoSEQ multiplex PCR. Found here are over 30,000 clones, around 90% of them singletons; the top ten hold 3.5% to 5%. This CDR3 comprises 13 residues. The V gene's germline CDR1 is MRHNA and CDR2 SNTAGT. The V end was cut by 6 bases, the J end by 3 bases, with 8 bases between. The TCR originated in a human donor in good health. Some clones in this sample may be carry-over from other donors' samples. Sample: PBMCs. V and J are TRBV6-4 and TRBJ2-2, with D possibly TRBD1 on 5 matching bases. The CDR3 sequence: CASRTGYTGELFF. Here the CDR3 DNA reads TGTGCCAGCAGAACAGGCTACACCGGGGAGCTGTTTTTT.